This TCR beta chain was recovered during a study of T cell repertoires and HLA-DP antigens. General study findings and limits: Naive and memory CD4+ repertoires were not analysed separately. Total CD4+ responders were stimulated by HeLa antigen-presenting cells.

As for this clone: What it recognizes is unknown.

Libraries were prepared by immunoSEQ multiplex PCR; TCRdb keeps only in-frame clonotypes and omits some of them. The sample yields about 89,000 clones, approximately 86% seen once. The V gene end was trimmed by 4 bases and the J gene end by 5 bases; junction bases not matched to a gene: 7. The germline V gene has CDR1 SGHAT and CDR2 FQDESV (reference sequence). This CDR3 is built from 15 residues. Sequencing used CD4+ T cells from PBMCs. The chain couples TRBV11-1 to TRBJ2-5; 10 bases fit TRBD1. The receptor's source is a man over 45 in good health and CMV-seronegative. In nucleotides, the CDR3 is TGTGCCAGCAGCTCACCGGGACAGGGGAGGGAGACCCAGTACTTC. Its translation: CASSSPGQGRETQYF.